These 26 T cell receptor beta chains were sequenced from one sample in a study of shared clonotypes between healthy human individuals. TCRdb's copy holds only in-frame clones and misses some; the assay was immunoSEQ multiplex PCR. Of under 2.5 million clones in the sample, 85% to 95% were seen once. Sequencing was carried out using naive CD4+ T cells from PBMCs. Subset defined: CD45RA+ positively selected. These TCRs come from a man younger than 35 in good health. Some clones in this sample may be carry-over from other donors' samples.

As to this clone: Other DNA sequences in this specimen translate into the identical CDR3. The chain recombines TRBV6-1 with TRBJ1-1, with D possibly being TRBD1 (5 bases). CDR3 length: 12 amino acids. Per germline, CDR1 MNHNS and CDR2 SASEGT. Trimming cost V 7 bases and J 1 base, with 7 bases left between them. The CDR3 spells CASTQGNTEAFF. CDR3 nucleotides: TGTGCCAGCACCCAGGGGAACACTGAAGCTTTCTTT.

This chain joins TRBV7-8 and TRBJ1-1; 7 bases map to TRBD1. Germline CDR1 reads SGHVS; CDR2 reads FQNEAQ. V dropped 2 bases and J dropped 7; count of bases not matched to a gene: 10. The CDR3 loop spans 15 amino acids. CDR3 DNA: TGTGCCAGCAGCTTATCGGGAGGGGGCTTGGTTGAAGCTTTCTTT. Translating gives CASSLSGGGLVEAFF. Full variable domain (missing parts from reference TRBV7-8 and TRBJ1-1): GAGVSQSPRYKVAKRGQDVALRCDPISGHVSLFWYQQALGQGPEFLTYFQNEAQLDKSGLPSDRFFAERPEGSVSTLKIQRTQQEDSAVYLCASSLSGGGLVEAFFGQGTRLTVV.

The rearrangement uses TRBV5-4 and TRBJ2-7; 7 nucleotides line up with TRBD2. The CDR3 runs 14 residues. Germline V gene lookup returns CDR1 SGHNT and CDR2 YYREEE (reference sequence). The V segment lost 5 bases and the J segment 0 bases; nucleotides outside the gene matches: 5. The CDR3 bases are TGTGCCAGCAGTACTAGCGCAAGCTCCTACGAGCAGTACTTC. It yields the protein CASSTSASSYEQYF.

This sequence joins TRBV30 and TRBJ2-4; 12 bases match TRBD2. The CDR3 totals 14 residues. The germline V gene encodes CDR1 GTSNPN and CDR2 SVGIG (reference sequence). After removal of 1 base from V and 7 bases from J, the junction contained 2 bases not matched to a gene. CDR3 residues: CAWSATSGSNIQYF. CDR3 DNA: TGTGCCTGGAGTGCGACTAGCGGGAGTAACATTCAGTACTTC. The variable domain in full, completed from reference TRBV30 and TRBJ2-4, reads SQTIHQWPATLVQPVGSPLSLECTVEGTSNPNLYWYRQAAGRGLQLLFYSVGIGQISSEVPQNLSASRPQDRQFILSSKKLLLSDSGFYLCAWSATSGSNIQYFGAGTRLSVL.

This rearrangement joins TRBV6-1 to TRBJ2-6; TRBD1 agrees at 12 bases. V dropped 4 bases and J dropped 4; count of bases not matched to a gene: 11. The CDR3 runs 19 residues. Germline CDR1 MNHNS, CDR2 SASEGT. CDR3 nucleotides: TGTGCCAGCAGTGCAAGGGACAGGGGGCCTAGGGCCGGGGCCAACGTCCTGACTTTC. Translating gives CASSARDRGPRAGANVLTF.

The V gene is TRBV7-2, the J gene TRBJ2-5, with 13 bases aligning to TRBD2. CDR1 and CDR2 (germline): SGHTA, FQGNSA. The length of the CDR3 is 15 residues. The trim removed 5 bases at V and 2 bases at J, leaving 2 bases unmatched. CDR3 amino acids: CASSRTSGRQETQYF. The CDR3 region has the DNA TGTGCCAGCAGCCGGACTAGCGGGAGACAAGAGACCCAGTACTTC.

This sequence joins TRBV5-1 and TRBJ2-1, with 12 bases matching TRBD2. The CDR3 covers 14 residues. J gave up 5 bases and V 4 bases, and 1 base lay outside the gene matches. Germline V gives CDR1 SGHRS, CDR2 YFSETQ. The CDR3 region is CASSLAGGDNEQFF. Here the CDR3 DNA reads TGCGCCAGCAGCCTAGCGGGAGGGGACAATGAGCAGTTCTTC.

The rearrangement joins TRBV18 to TRBJ2-7, with D uncertain. The germline V gene encodes CDR1 KGHSH and CDR2 LQKENI. This CDR3 is built from 14 residues. V lost 3 bases, J lost 2 bases, and 11 bases lay in between. This CDR3 reads CASSPRSDAYEQYF. The CDR3 bases are TGTGCCAGCTCACCTAGGTCCGACGCCTACGAGCAGTACTTC.

The chain combines TRBV9 with TRBJ2-4; TRBD2 matches 14 bases. This CDR3 has 14 residues. The junction had 7 bases not matched to a gene; V was cut back by 2 bases and J by 15 bases. CDR1 and CDR2 (germline): SGDLS, YYNGEE. The CDR3 DNA is TGTGCCAGCAGCGTTGGGACTAGCGGGAGTAGTCTGTACTTC. Protein product: CASSVGTSGSSLYF.

The gene calls are TRBV7-2 and TRBJ1-1; D gene ambiguous. The length of the CDR3 is 14 residues. The V gene lost 3 bases and the J gene lost 4 bases, with 12 bases spanning the gap. CDR1 is SGHTA and CDR2 is FQGNSA in the germline V gene. The chain's CDR3 is CASSFQTSSTEAFF. The DNA for the CDR3 is TGTGCCAGCAGCTTCCAGACCAGCAGCACTGAAGCTTTCTTT.

This clone was seen only once. The J gene is TRBJ2-1, the V gene TRBV7-3; 7 bases map to TRBD2. CDR3 size: 14 residues. Germline V CDR1 and CDR2: SGHTA, FQGTGA. V lost 4 bases, J lost 4 bases, and 4 bases stayed unmatched. CDR3 DNA sequence: TGTGCCAGCAGCTCCAGCGGGATTTACAATGAGCAGTTCTTC. It encodes CASSSSGIYNEQFF.

J is TRBJ2-7 and V is TRBV29-1; D may be TRBD1 (5 bases). This CDR3 has 13 amino acids. In germline, CDR1 is SQVTM, CDR2 ANQGSEA. Trimming stripped 5 bases from V and 2 bases from J, with 13 bases between. This CDR3 is CSVRFRAPYEQYF. CDR3 in DNA: TGCAGCGTTCGGTTCAGGGCACCCTACGAGCAGTACTTC.

This clone was seen a single time. V gene TRBV28 combines with J gene TRBJ2-1; D ambiguous. The germline CDR1 and CDR2 sequences are MDHEN and SYDVKM. CDR3 size: 13 residues. V was shortened by 6 bases and J by 8 bases, with 14 bases between the two germline ends. CDR3 bases: TGTGCCAGCAGCAGACCCAAGCCCCATGAGCAGTTCTTC. It yields the protein CASSRPKPHEQFF.

The chain has TRBV27 and TRBJ2-5; 8 nucleotides match TRBD2. Germline lookup yields CDR1 MNHEY and CDR2 SMNVEV (reference sequence). CDR3 length: 17 amino acids. V dropped 5 bases and J dropped 5; count of bases not matched to a gene: 16. The CDR3, as DNA: TGTGCCAGCAGTAGCTCACTCCCGGGACTAGTGAGGGAGACCCAGTACTTC. This encodes CASSSSLPGLVRETQYF.

The V call is TRBV25-1, the J call TRBJ2-2; 8 positions match TRBD2. The V and J ends lost 0 bases and 6 bases, in that order; junction bases with no gene match: 6. CDR1 and CDR2 from the germline V gene are MGHDK and SYGVNS. This CDR3 is 16 amino acids long. The DNA of the CDR3 is TGTGCCAGCAGTGAATACCGGGGGGGGGCACCCGGGGAGCTGTTTTTT. Translated: CASSEYRGGAPGELFF.

This sequence joins TRBV5-5 and TRBJ1-2; TRBD1 matches at 9 bases. The CDR3 runs 14 residues. Per the germline V gene, CDR1 is SGHKS and CDR2 is YYEKEE (reference sequence). After removal of 2 bases from V and 6 bases from J, the junction contained 5 bases not matched to a gene. CDR3 coding DNA: TGTGCCAGCAGCTTTGACAGGGGGTTAAATGGCTACACCTTC. Translating it yields CASSFDRGLNGYTF.

The table lists this clone with a count of one. The V and J genes are TRBV5-5 and TRBJ1-1, with TRBD1 as a possible D gene (5 bases). The CDR3 is 17 amino acids. V was trimmed by 0 bases and J by 4 bases, leaving 19 bases between them. Looked up from germline, CDR1 is SGHKS and CDR2 is YYEKEE (reference sequence). CDR3 residues: CASSLGPTGERATEAFF. Written as DNA, the CDR3 is TGTGCCAGCAGCTTGGGGCCCACGGGGGAGAGGGCCACTGAAGCTTTCTTT.

This chain links TRBV6-5 with TRBJ2-1; D remains unclear. V was cut by 6 bases and J by 4 bases, with 7 bases left in between. CDR1 is MNHEY and CDR2 is SVGAGI in the germline V gene. This CDR3 has 12 residues. The CDR3: CASSARYNEQFF. The CDR3 DNA follows: TGTGCCAGCAGCGCGAGATACAATGAGCAGTTCTTC.

V gene TRBV10-3 combines with J gene TRBJ2-4; 10 bases map to TRBD1. The junction had 5 bases not matched to a gene; V was cut back by 0 bases and J by 0 bases. The length of the CDR3 is 18 residues. Germline V gene lookup returns CDR1 ENHRY and CDR2 SYGVKD. The CDR3 nucleotides are TGTGCCATCAGTGAGTCCCCCGGACAGGGGGGAGCCAAAAACATTCAGTACTTC. This codes for CAISESPGQGGAKNIQYF.

In regard to this clone: The sample contains more than one DNA sequence encoding this CDR3. This rearrangement joins TRBV29-1 to TRBJ2-7; no definite D call. The CDR3 length is 12 residues. Germline V CDR1 and CDR2: SQVTM, ANQGSEA. Trimming cost V 0 bases and J 1 base, with 4 bases left between them. The CDR3 DNA is TGCAGCGTTGAAGATCCTTCCTACGAGCAGTACTTC. Translated: CSVEDPSYEQYF.

The chain joins TRBV12-1 to TRBJ2-4; the DNA was not used to check the table's D call, TRBD2. TRBV12-1 is tagged as a pseudogene. The CDR3 spans 9 residues. Here the CDR3 DNA reads TGTGCCAGCAGTTGGGCGGGGTACTTC. As protein: CASSWAGYF.

Only one count was recorded for this clone. The chain has TRBV5-1 and TRBJ2-7; D is unclear. Trimming took 1 base from V and 1 from J, leaving 9 bases between them. This CDR3 is built from 14 residues. CDR1 and CDR2 from the germline V gene are SGHRS and YFSETQ. The CDR3 here is CASSLYSRSYEQYF. CDR3 nucleotides: TGCGCCAGCAGCTTGTACAGTAGATCCTACGAGCAGTACTTC.

The chain couples TRBV6-1 to TRBJ1-4; 7 bases are a match to TRBD1. CDR1 MNHNS and CDR2 SASEGT come from the germline V gene. V dropped 6 bases and J dropped 4; count of bases not matched to a gene: 14. The CDR3 consists of 17 residues. CDR3 sequence reads: CASSEIWGQTYNEKLFF. DNA for the CDR3: TGTGCCAGCAGCGAAATTTGGGGACAGACTTATAATGAAAAACTGTTTTTT.

This clone was seen only a few times. The chain combines TRBV10-3 with TRBJ1-1; possible D gene TRBD1, 6 bases. The CDR3 contains 13 residues. Germline values: CDR1 ENHRY, CDR2 SYGVKD. Trimming took off 6 bases at V and 1 base at J, with 9 bases between the two ends. CDR3 sequence reads: CAIRRQENTEAFF. CDR3 DNA sequence: TGTGCCATCAGACGACAGGAGAACACTGAAGCTTTCTTT.

The chain is built from TRBV6-5 and TRBJ1-2, with D perhaps TRBD1 (5 bases). V lost 5 bases, J lost 3 bases, and 7 bases lay in between. This CDR3 is built from 12 residues. CDR1 is MNHEY and CDR2 is SVGAGI in the germline V gene. The CDR3 loop is CASSLGDYGYTF. In DNA form, the CDR3 reads TGTGCCAGCAGTCTGGGGGACTATGGCTACACCTTC.

V gene TRBV13 combines with J gene TRBJ2-1; D is unclear. This CDR3 is built from 13 residues. V lost 2 bases, J lost 4 bases, and 6 bases lay in between. CDR1 and CDR2 from the germline V gene are PRHDT and FYEKMQ (reference sequence). The CDR3 here is CASSLKRYNEQFF. In DNA form, the CDR3 reads TGTGCCAGCAGCTTAAAGAGGTACAATGAGCAGTTCTTC.